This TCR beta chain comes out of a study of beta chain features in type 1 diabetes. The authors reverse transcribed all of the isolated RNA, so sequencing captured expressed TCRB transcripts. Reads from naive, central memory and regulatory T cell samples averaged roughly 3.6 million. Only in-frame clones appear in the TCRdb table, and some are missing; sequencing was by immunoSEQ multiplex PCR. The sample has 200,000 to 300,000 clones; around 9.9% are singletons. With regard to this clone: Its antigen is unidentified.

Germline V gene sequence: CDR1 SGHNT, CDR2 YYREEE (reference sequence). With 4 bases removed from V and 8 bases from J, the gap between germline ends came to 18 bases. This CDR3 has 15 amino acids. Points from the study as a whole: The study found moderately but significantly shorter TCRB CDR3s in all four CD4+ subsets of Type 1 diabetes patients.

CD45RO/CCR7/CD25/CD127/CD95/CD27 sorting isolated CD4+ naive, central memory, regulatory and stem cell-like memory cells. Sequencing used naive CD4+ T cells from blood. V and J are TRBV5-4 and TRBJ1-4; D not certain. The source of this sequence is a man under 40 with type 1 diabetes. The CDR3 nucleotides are TGTGCCAGCAGCCGGGCGGGTGAAGGGAGGGAAAAACTGTTTTTT. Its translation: CASSRAGEGREKLFF. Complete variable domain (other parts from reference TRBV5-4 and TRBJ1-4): ETGVTQSPTHLIKTRGQQVTLRCSSQSGHNTVSWYQQALGQGPQFIFQYYREEENGRGNFPPRFSGLQFPNYSSELNVNALELDDSALYLCASSRAGEGREKLFFGSGTQLSVL.